A single sample is the source of the 15 T cell receptor beta chains below, sequenced in a study of cytomegalovirus exposure and HLA in healthy donors. 60 Vbeta and 13 Jbeta primers were used in PCR. The protocol was immunoSEQ multiplex PCR, while the TCRdb copy is restricted to in-frame clones and leaves out a portion. The sample shows approximately 150,000 clones, roughly 76% of them seen only once. The sample taken for sequencing was PBMCs. The source of these receptors is a man aged 55 to 70 in good health and CMV-seronegative.

This sequence joins TRBV7-9 and TRBJ1-4; unclear D gene. The V gene lost 0 bases and the J gene lost 11 bases, with 13 bases spanning the gap. CDR3 size: 14 residues. Germline V gene data show CDR1 as SEHNR and CDR2 as FQNEAQ (reference sequence). The CDR3 here is CASSLAGPGGKLFF. The DNA for the CDR3 is TGTGCCAGCAGCTTAGCAGGCCCCGGAGGCAAACTGTTTTTT.

The rearrangement joins TRBV19 to TRBJ1-5, with TRBD1 matching 7 bases. Losses at the gene ends were 6 bases for V and 7 bases for J; bases not matched to a gene: 9. Germline values: CDR1 LNHDA, CDR2 SQIVND (reference sequence). This CDR3 comprises 14 residues. The CDR3 nucleotides read TGTGCCAGTAGGCTTACAGGGGCGGGCCAGCCCCAGCATTTT. Translation gives CASRLTGAGQPQHF.

This chain links TRBV2 with TRBJ2-1, with D hard to call. The CDR3 has 11 residues. V lost 6 bases and J lost 8, with 8 bases in between. Germline V gives CDR1 SNHLY, CDR2 FYNNEI. The CDR3 bases are TGTGCCAGCAGCTTCCCTCATGAGCAGTTCTTC. Translation: CASSFPHEQFF.

This clone was detected a few times. The chain uses TRBV29-1 and TRBJ2-7; 9 positions agree with TRBD1. Germline-derived CDR1 and CDR2 are SQVTM and ANQGSEA. The CDR3 contains 13 residues. V lost 7 bases and J lost 2; bases outside the gene matches: 6. CDR3 nucleotides: TGCAGCGCGGAGGGACAGGGTGCCTACGAGCAGTACTTC. This codes for CSAEGQGAYEQYF.

J is TRBJ2-1 and V is TRBV28; TRBD1 matches 9 bases. The CDR3 length is 17 residues. Germline CDR1 is MDHEN and CDR2 is SYDVKM. J lost 6 bases, V lost 7 bases, and 16 bases had no gene match. CDR3 loop: CASITPPGQGLPNEQFF. As DNA, the CDR3 is TGTGCCAGCATCACTCCCCCAGGACAGGGGTTACCCAATGAGCAGTTCTTC.

The chain couples TRBV29-1 to TRBJ1-4; weak D call: TRBD1 (6 bases). The V end was cut by 2 bases, the J end by 8 bases, with 12 bases between. The CDR3 spans 13 residues. The germline V gene has CDR1 SQVTM and CDR2 ANQGSEA. DNA of the CDR3: TGCAGCGTTGAATGGGGGCAAGGAGAAAAACTGTTTTTT. Protein: CSVEWGQGEKLFF.

The V call is TRBV4-1, the J call TRBJ2-5, with D perhaps matching TRBD1 (5 bases). This CDR3 is 16 amino acids long. The germline V gene encodes CDR1 MGHRA and CDR2 YSYEKL. V was clipped by 2 bases and J by 4 bases, with 17 bases between them. CDR3 sequence reads: CASSQNPGRAGETQYF. The CDR3 coding sequence is TGCGCCAGCAGCCAAAACCCGGGCAGGGCAGGAGAGACCCAGTACTTC.

This clone appeared once. The rearrangement joins TRBV6-5 to TRBJ2-7, with 14 bases lining up with TRBD2. CDR1 and CDR2 (germline): MNHEY, SVGAGI. The J segment lost 2 bases and the V segment lost 6 bases, leaving 3 bases of the junction unmatched. The CDR3 has 15 residues. CDR3 in amino acids: CASRGLAGAPYEQYF. The DNA of the CDR3 is TGTGCCAGCAGGGGACTAGCGGGAGCCCCCTACGAGCAGTACTTC.

On this clone itself: Other DNA sequences of this sample code for an identical CDR3. This rearrangement joins TRBV18 to TRBJ2-3; D is ambiguous. The CDR3 has 14 amino acids. Germline lookup yields CDR1 KGHSH and CDR2 LQKENI. V dropped 0 bases and J dropped 2 bases, with 6 bases sitting between them. Here the CDR3 reads CASSPPASTDTQYF. CDR3 sequence (DNA): TGTGCCAGCTCACCACCAGCTTCCACAGATACGCAGTATTTT.

The V call is TRBV18, the J call TRBJ2-1, with TRBD2 matching 16 bases. V lost 0 bases to trimming and J lost 5 bases; unmatched junction nucleotides: 1. CDR1 is KGHSH and CDR2 is LQKENI in the germline V gene. The CDR3 has 17 residues. Here the CDR3 reads CASSPPGLAGGHNEQFF. In nucleotides, the CDR3 is TGTGCCAGCTCACCACCGGGACTAGCGGGGGGGCACAATGAGCAGTTCTTC.

V gene TRBV4-3 combines with J gene TRBJ2-1; 11 bases are shared with TRBD1. Germline trimming cut 4 bases from V and 3 bases from J; bases unmatched to any gene: 8. The CDR3 runs 17 residues. From germline, CDR1 is LGHNA and CDR2 YSLEER. CDR3 DNA sequence: TGCGCCAGCAGCCGAAGACGAGGGACAGGGGGCTACAATGAGCAGTTCTTC. This gives the protein CASSRRRGTGGYNEQFF.

V usage is TRBV2 and J usage is TRBJ2-5, with a weak D call TRBD1 (6 bases). Germline V CDR1 and CDR2: SNHLY, FYNNEI. The V gene lost 2 bases and the J gene lost 10 bases, with 17 bases spanning the gap. There are 14 residues in the CDR3. The CDR3 spells CASSETGNSRIQYF. The DNA of the CDR3 is TGTGCCAGCAGTGAAACAGGGAATTCAAGAATCCAGTACTTC.

The chain combines TRBV5-1 with TRBJ2-4, with D tentatively TRBD1 (6 bases). Germline CDR1 reads SGHRS; CDR2 reads YFSETQ. V was pared by 0 bases and J by 0 bases, with 10 bases between. CDR3 length: 16 amino acids. The DNA for the CDR3 is TGCGCCAGCAGCTTGGCCGCAGGGGAAGCCAAAAACATTCAGTACTTC. This codes for CASSLAAGEAKNIQYF.

This rearrangement joins TRBV27 to TRBJ1-5; D unresolved. The CDR3 runs to 15 residues. Deletions cut 10 bases from V and 0 bases from J, with 16 bases between. Germline values: CDR1 MNHEY, CDR2 SMNVEV (reference sequence). The CDR3 sequence: CATKKRVYSNQPQHF. CDR3 coding DNA: TGTGCCACCAAAAAACGGGTTTATAGCAATCAGCCCCAGCATTTT.

This sequence joins TRBV18 and TRBJ2-1; tentatively, D is TRBD2 (6 bases). The V gene lost 6 bases and the J gene lost 8 bases, with 8 bases spanning the gap. CDR1 is KGHSH, CDR2 LQKENI, per germline. This CDR3 comprises 11 residues. The CDR3 region is CASSWEDEQFF. The DNA for the CDR3 is TGTGCCAGCTCTTGGGAGGATGAGCAGTTCTTC.